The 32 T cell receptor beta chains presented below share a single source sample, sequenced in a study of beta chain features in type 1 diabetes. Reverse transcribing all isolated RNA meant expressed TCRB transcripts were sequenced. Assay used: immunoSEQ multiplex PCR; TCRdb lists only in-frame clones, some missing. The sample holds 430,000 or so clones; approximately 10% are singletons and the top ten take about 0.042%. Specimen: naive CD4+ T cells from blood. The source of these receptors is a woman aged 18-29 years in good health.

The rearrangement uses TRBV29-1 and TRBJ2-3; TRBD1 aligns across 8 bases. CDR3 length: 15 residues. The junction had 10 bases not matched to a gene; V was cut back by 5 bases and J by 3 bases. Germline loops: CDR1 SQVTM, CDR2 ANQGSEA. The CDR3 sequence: CSVLLPTGATDTQYF. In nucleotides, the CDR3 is TGCAGCGTTCTCCTACCGACAGGGGCTACAGATACGCAGTATTTT.

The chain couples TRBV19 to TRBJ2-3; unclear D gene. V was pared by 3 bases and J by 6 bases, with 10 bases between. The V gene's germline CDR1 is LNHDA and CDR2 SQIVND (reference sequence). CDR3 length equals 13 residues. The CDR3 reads CASSIKTSDTQYF. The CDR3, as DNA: TGTGCCAGTAGTATCAAGACGAGTGATACGCAGTATTTT.

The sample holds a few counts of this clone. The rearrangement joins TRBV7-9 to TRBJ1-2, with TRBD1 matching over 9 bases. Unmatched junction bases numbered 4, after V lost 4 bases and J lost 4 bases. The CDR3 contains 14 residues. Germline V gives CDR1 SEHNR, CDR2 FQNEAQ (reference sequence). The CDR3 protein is CASSSGQGSYGYTF. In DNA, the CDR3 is TGTGCCAGCAGCTCAGGACAGGGGAGCTATGGCTACACCTTC.

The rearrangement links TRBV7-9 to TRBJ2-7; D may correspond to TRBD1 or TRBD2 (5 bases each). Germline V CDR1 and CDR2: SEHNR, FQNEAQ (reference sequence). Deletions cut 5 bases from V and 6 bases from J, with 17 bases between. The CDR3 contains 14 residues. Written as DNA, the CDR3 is TGTGCCAGCAGCGCCCTTCCGAGGGGTACCGAGCAGTACTTC. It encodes CASSALPRGTEQYF.

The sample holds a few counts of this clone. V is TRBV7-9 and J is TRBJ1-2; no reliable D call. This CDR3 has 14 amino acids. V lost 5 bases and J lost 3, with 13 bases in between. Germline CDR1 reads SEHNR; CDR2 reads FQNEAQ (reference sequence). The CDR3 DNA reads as TGTGCCAGCAGCCAACCGGCCACGTACTATGGCTACACCTTC. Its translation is CASSQPATYYGYTF.

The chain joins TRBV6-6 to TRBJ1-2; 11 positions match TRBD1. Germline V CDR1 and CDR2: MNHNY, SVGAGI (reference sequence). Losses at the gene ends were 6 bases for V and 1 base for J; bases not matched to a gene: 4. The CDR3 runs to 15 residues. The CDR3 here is CASRPGTGGNYGYTF. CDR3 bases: TGTGCCAGCAGACCCGGGACAGGGGGTAACTATGGCTACACCTTC.

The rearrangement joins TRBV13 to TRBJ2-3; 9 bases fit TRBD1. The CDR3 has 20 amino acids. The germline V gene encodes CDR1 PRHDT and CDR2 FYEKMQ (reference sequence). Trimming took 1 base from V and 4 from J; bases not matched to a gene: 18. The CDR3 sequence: CASSLASFALGTGIADTQYF. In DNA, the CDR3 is TGTGCCAGCAGCTTAGCGAGTTTTGCACTTGGGACAGGGATCGCAGATACGCAGTATTTT.

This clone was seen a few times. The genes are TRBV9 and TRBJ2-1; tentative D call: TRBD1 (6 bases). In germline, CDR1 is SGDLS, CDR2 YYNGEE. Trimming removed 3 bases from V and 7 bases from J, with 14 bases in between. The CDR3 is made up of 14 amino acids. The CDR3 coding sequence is TGTGCCAGCAGCGGACAGGTGGGTCAAAATGAGCAGTTCTTC. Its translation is CASSGQVGQNEQFF.

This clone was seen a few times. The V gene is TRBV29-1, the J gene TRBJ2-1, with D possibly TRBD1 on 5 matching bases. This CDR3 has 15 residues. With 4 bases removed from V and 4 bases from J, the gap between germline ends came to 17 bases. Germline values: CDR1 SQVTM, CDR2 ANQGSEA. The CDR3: CSVVVRAVLYNEQFF. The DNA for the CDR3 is TGCAGCGTTGTGGTCAGGGCTGTCCTTTACAATGAGCAGTTCTTC.

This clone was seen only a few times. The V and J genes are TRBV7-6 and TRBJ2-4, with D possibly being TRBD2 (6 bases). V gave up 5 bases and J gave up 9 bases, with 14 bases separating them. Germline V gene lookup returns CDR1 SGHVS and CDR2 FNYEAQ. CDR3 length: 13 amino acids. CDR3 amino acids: CASSLNPGGIQYF. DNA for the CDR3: TGTGCCAGCAGCCTAAACCCCGGGGGCATTCAGTACTTC. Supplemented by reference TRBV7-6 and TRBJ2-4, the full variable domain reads GAGVSQSPRYKVTKRGQDVALRCDPISGHVSLYWYRQALGQGPEFLTYFNYEAQQDKSGLPNDRFSAERPEGSISTLTIQRTEQRDSAMYRCASSLNPGGIQYFGAGTRLSVL.

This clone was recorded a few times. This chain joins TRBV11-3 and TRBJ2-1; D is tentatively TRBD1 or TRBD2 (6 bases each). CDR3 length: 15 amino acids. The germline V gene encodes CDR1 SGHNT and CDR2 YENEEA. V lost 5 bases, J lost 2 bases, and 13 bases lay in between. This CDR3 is CASSRPGAPYNEQFF. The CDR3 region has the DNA TGTGCCAGCAGCCGGCCGGGGGCCCCCTACAATGAGCAGTTCTTC.

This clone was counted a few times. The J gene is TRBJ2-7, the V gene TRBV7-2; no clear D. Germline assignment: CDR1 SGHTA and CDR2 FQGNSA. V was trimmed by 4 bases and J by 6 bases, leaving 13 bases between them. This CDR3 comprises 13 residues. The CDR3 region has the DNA TGTGCCAGCAGCTCTCAGGCGGTATCCGAGCAGTACGTC. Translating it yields CASSSQAVSEQYV.

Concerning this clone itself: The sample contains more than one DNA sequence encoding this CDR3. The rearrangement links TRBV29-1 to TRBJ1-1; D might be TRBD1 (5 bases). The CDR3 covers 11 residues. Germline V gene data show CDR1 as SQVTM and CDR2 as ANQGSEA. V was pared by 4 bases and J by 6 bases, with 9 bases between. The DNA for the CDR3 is TGCAGCGTTGTACGGGGGGCTGAAGCTTTCTTT. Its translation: CSVVRGAEAFF.

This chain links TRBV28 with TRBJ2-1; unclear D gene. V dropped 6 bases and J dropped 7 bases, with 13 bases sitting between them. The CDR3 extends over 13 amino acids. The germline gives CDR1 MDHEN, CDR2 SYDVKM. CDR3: CASSWSVRNEQFF. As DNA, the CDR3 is TGTGCCAGCAGCTGGAGCGTCCGGAATGAGCAGTTCTTC.

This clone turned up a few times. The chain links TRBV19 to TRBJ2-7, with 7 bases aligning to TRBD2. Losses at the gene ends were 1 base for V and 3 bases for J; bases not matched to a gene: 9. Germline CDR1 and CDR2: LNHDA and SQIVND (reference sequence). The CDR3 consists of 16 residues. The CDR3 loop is CASSIVVVRDYYEQYF. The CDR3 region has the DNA TGTGCCAGTAGTATAGTGGTAGTGAGGGACTACTACGAGCAGTACTTC.

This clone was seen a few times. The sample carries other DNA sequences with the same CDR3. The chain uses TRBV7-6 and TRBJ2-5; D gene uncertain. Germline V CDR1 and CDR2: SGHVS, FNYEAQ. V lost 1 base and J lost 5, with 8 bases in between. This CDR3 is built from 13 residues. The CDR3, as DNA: TGTGCCAGCAGCTTAGATCGGGCGGAGACCCAGTACTTC. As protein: CASSLDRAETQYF.

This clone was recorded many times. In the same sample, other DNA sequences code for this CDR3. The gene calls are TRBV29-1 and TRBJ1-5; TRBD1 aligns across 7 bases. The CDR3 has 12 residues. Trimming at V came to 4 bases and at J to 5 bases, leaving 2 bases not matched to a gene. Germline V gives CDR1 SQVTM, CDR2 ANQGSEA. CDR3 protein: CSVGQGDQPQHF. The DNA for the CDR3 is TGCAGCGTTGGACAGGGTGATCAGCCCCAGCATTTT.

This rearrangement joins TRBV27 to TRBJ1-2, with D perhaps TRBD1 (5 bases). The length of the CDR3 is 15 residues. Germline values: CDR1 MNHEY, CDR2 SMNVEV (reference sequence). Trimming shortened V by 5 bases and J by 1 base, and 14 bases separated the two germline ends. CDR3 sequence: CASSPSDSLNYGYTF. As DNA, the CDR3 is TGTGCCAGCAGTCCCTCCGACAGCCTTAACTATGGCTACACCTTC.

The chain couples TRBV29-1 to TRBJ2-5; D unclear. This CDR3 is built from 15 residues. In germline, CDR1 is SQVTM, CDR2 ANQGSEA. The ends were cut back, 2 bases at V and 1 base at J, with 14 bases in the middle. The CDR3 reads CSVEPVRWPQETQYF. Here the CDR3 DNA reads TGCAGCGTTGAACCCGTGCGGTGGCCCCAAGAGACCCAGTACTTC.

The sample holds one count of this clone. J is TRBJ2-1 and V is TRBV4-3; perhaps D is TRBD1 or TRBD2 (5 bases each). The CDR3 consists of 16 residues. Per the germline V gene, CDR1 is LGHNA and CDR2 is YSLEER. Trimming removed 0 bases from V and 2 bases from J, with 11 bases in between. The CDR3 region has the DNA TGCGCCAGCAGCCAAGATGTCCGGGGACCCTACAATGAGCAGTTCTTC. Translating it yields CASSQDVRGPYNEQFF.

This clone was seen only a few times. The CDR3 coding sequence is TGTGCCAGCAGCCAGACAGGAATTGAAGAGACCCAGTACTTC. Amino acid sequence: CASSQTGIEETQYF. V and J are TRBV5-4 and TRBJ2-5; TRBD1 is a possible D gene (6 bases). Germline V gene sequence: CDR1 SGHNT, CDR2 YYREEE (reference sequence). The CDR3 sequence is 14 residues long. V was cut by 4 bases and J by 3 bases, with 13 bases left in between.

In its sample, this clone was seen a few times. The CDR3 sequence: CASSPDRVTEAFF. The CDR3 DNA sequence: TGTGCCAGCAGTCCGGACAGGGTCACTGAAGCTTTCTTT. The chain is built from TRBV27 and TRBJ1-1; TRBD1 matches 8 bases. Germline CDR1 and CDR2: MNHEY and SMNVEV (reference sequence). This CDR3 contains 13 residues. V lost 5 bases and J lost 4; bases outside the gene matches: 3.

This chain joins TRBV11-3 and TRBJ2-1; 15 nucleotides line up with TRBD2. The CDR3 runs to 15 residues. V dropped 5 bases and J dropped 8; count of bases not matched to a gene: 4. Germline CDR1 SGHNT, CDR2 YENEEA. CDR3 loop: CASSRTSGRADEQFF. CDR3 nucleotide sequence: TGTGCCAGCAGCCGGACTAGCGGGAGGGCCGATGAGCAGTTCTTC.

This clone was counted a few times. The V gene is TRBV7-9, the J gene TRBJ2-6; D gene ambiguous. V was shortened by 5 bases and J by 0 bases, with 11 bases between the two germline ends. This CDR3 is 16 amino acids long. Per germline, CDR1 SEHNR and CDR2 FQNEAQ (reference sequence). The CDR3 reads CASSPAASSGANVLTF. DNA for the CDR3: TGTGCCAGCAGCCCGGCGGCTAGCTCTGGGGCCAACGTCCTGACTTTC.

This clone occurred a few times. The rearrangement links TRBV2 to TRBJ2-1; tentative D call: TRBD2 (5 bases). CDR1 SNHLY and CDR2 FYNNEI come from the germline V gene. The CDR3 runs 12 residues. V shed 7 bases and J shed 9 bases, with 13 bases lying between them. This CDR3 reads CASTSTSGEQFF. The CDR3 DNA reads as TGTGCCAGCACCTCCACGAGCGGTGAGCAGTTCTTC. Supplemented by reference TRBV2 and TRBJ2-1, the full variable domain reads EPEVTQTPSHQVTQMGQEVILRCVPISNHLYFYWYRQILGQKVEFLVSFYNNEISEKSEIFDDQFSVERPDGSNFTLKIRSTKLEDSAMYFCASTSTSGEQFFGPGTRLTVL.

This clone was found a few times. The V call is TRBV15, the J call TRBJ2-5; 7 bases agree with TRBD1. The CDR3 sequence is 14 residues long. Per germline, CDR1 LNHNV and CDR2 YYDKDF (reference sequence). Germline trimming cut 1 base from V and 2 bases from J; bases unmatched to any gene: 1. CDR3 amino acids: CATSRAGQQETQYF. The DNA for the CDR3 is TGTGCCACCAGCAGAGCGGGACAGCAAGAGACCCAGTACTTC.

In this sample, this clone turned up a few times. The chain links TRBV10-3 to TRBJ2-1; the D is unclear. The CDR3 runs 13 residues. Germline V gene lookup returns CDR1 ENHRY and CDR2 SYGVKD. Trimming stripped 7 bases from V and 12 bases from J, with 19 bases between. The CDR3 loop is CAITADPIHGQFF. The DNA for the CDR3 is TGTGCCATCACCGCGGACCCTATACATGGGCAGTTCTTC.

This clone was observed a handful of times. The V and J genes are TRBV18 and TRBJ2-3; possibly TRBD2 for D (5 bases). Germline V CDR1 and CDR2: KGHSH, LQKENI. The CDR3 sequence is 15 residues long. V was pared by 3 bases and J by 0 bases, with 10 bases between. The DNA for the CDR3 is TGTGCCAGCTCACCCCCCCGGACTAGCACAGATACGCAGTATTTT. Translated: CASSPPRTSTDTQYF.

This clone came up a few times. CDR3 nucleotide sequence: TGTGCCAGTAGTACCGGGACAGGTAAACAAGAGACCCAGTACTTC. Translating it yields CASSTGTGKQETQYF. The chain links TRBV19 to TRBJ2-5, with 8 bases identical to TRBD1. The CDR3 is 15 amino acids. V was clipped by 4 bases and J by 2 bases; unmatched bases: 6. Germline V CDR1 and CDR2: LNHDA, SQIVND (reference sequence).

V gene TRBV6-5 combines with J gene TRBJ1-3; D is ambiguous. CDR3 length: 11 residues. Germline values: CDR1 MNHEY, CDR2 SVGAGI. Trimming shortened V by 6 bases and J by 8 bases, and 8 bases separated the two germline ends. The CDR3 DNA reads TGTGCCAGCAGCCGTGGCTACACCATATATTTT. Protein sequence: CASSRGYTIYF.

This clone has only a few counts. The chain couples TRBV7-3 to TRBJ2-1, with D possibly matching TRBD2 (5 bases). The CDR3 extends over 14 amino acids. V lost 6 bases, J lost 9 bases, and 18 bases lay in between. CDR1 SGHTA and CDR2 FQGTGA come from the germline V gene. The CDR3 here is CASSTGIVTGEQFF. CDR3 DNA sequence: TGTGCCAGCAGTACCGGGATTGTAACGGGTGAGCAGTTCTTC.

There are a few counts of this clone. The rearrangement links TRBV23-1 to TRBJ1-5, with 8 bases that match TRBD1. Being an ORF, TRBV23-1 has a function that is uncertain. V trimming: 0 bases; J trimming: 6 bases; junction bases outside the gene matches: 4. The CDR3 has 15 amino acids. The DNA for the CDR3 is TGCGCCAGCAGTCAATCACAGGGGGGCAGTCAGCCCCAGCATTTT. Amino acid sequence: CASSQSQGGSQPQHF.